One sample yielded the 28 T cell receptor beta chains listed below, sequenced in a study of blood T cell repertoires in COVID-19. TCRdb keeps only in-frame clones here, not all; method: immunoSEQ multiplex PCR. The repertoire holds 210,000 or so clones, with approximately 88% as singletons. The source material was PBMCs or T cells enriched from blood (not recorded which). Receptor source: a woman aged 25 to 39 who had been exposed to COVID-19.

V and J are TRBV12-5 and TRBJ2-1, with 11 nucleotides matching TRBD2. Unmatched junction bases numbered 5, after V lost 0 bases and J lost 4 bases. The CDR3 runs to 17 residues. Germline V gives CDR1 LGHNT, CDR2 FRNRAP. The CDR3: CASGLVQRLAGYNEQFF. The CDR3 DNA sequence: TGTGCTAGTGGTTTGGTACAAAGACTAGCGGGATACAATGAGCAGTTCTTC. The whole variable domain, remainder taken from reference TRBV12-5 and TRBJ2-1, is DARVTQTPRHKVTEMGQEVTMRCQPILGHNTVFWYRQTMMQGLELLAYFRNRAPLDDSGMPKDRFSAEMPDATLATLKIQPSEPRDSAVYFCASGLVQRLAGYNEQFFGPGTRLTVL.

This chain joins TRBV19 and TRBJ1-5, with 10 nucleotides matching TRBD1. Germline assignment: CDR1 LNHDA and CDR2 SQIVND (reference sequence). The trim removed 11 bases at V and 5 bases at J, leaving 3 bases unmatched. The CDR3 is made up of 12 amino acids. The chain's CDR3 is CAGGTGDQPQHF. The CDR3 DNA reads TGTGCCGGCGGGACAGGGGATCAGCCCCAGCATTTT.

The gene calls are TRBV5-1 and TRBJ1-2; possible D gene TRBD1, 5 bases. The CDR3 runs 14 residues. Trimming shortened V by 1 base and J by 7 bases, and 14 bases separated the two germline ends. Germline V gene lookup returns CDR1 SGHRS and CDR2 YFSETQ. CDR3 residues: CASSLRQTGGGYTF. For the CDR3, the DNA is TGCGCCAGCAGCTTGCGACAGACGGGGGGTGGCTACACCTTC.

About this clone itself: This same CDR3 is encoded by further DNA sequences in the sample. The chain links TRBV12-3 or TRBV12-4 to TRBJ1-1, with TRBD1 as a possible D gene (6 bases). V was cut by 6 bases and J by 1 base, with 9 bases left in between. The CDR3 extends over 13 amino acids. CDR3 protein: CASSLTGNTEAFF. The CDR3 DNA reads as TGTGCCAGCAGCTTGACAGGGAACACTGAAGCTTTCTTT.

The J gene is TRBJ2-5, the V gene TRBV19; weak D call: TRBD1 (7 bases). CDR1 LNHDA and CDR2 SQIVND come from the germline V gene (reference sequence). The CDR3 spans 15 residues. The ends were cut back, 3 bases at V and 3 bases at J, with 14 bases in the middle. The CDR3 reads CASSISARGEETQYF. The CDR3 bases are TGTGCCAGTAGTATTTCCGCCAGGGGGGAAGAGACCCAGTACTTC.

This clone has just one count. The chain recombines TRBV5-1 with TRBJ1-1; D gene unclear. CDR1 is SGHRS, CDR2 YFSETQ, per germline. Deletions cut 0 bases from V and 0 bases from J, with 6 bases between. The CDR3 has 14 residues. The CDR3 protein is CASSLDVMNTEAFF. The CDR3 DNA is TGCGCCAGCAGCTTGGATGTTATGAACACTGAAGCTTTCTTT. Variable domain in full (rest from reference TRBV5-1 and TRBJ1-1): KAGVTQTPRYLIKTRGQQVTLSCSPISGHRSVSWYQQTPGQGLQFLFEYFSETQRNKGNFPGRFSGRQFSNSRSEMNVSTLELGDSALYLCASSLDVMNTEAFFGQGTRLTVV.

This chain connects TRBV6-6 to TRBJ2-1; TRBD2 aligns across 7 bases. The V gene's germline CDR1 is MNHNY and CDR2 SVGAGI (reference sequence). After removal of 6 bases from V and 3 bases from J, the junction contained 8 bases not matched to a gene. There are 15 residues in the CDR3. The CDR3 is CASSYGRLSYNEQFF. CDR3 nucleotide sequence: TGTGCCAGCAGCTACGGGAGGCTAAGCTACAATGAGCAGTTCTTC.

The chain couples TRBV5-1 to TRBJ2-7, with D possibly matching TRBD2 (6 bases). This CDR3 comprises 17 residues. Trimming shortened V by 3 bases and J by 3 bases, and 22 bases separated the two germline ends. Germline CDR1 is SGHRS and CDR2 is YFSETQ. The CDR3 DNA reads TGCGCCAGCAGCTCCCCGGGGGATGGATCTTCCTACTACGAGCAGTACTTC. Its translation: CASSSPGDGSSYYEQYF.

This chain connects TRBV25-1 to TRBJ1-1; tentative D call: TRBD1 (5 bases). This CDR3 region has 13 residues. Germline values: CDR1 MGHDK, CDR2 SYGVNS. V shed 8 bases and J shed 5 bases, with 15 bases lying between them. CDR3 coding DNA: TGTGCCAGCCTAGGACGGCGGGGGACTGAAGCTTTCTTT. Translation: CASLGRRGTEAFF.

The gene calls are TRBV7-2 and TRBJ2-1; possible D gene TRBD2, 6 bases. From germline, CDR1 is SGHTA and CDR2 FQGNSA. The CDR3 spans 15 residues. Trimming pared 5 bases from V and 0 bases from J, leaving 11 bases between. The CDR3 region has the DNA TGTGCCAGCAGCAGGGACTGGAGCTCCTACAATGAGCAGTTCTTC. Amino acids: CASSRDWSSYNEQFF.

The chain links TRBV2 to TRBJ2-7; TRBD2 matches 7 bases. Germline CDR1 is SNHLY and CDR2 is FYNNEI. The CDR3 consists of 15 residues. Germline trimming cut 8 bases from V and 1 base from J; bases unmatched to any gene: 11. The DNA for the CDR3 is TGTGCCAGCTCCCCCCTGGCGGGAGCATCCTACGAGCAGTACTTC. Its protein product is CASSPLAGASYEQYF.

This clone appeared once. The chain combines TRBV30 with TRBJ2-5; a weak D match, TRBD2 (5 bases). V was trimmed by 5 bases and J by 5 bases, leaving 18 bases between them. Germline CDR1 reads GTSNPN; CDR2 reads SVGIG (reference sequence). The CDR3 is 14 residues long. The CDR3 nucleotides read TGTGCCTGGGGACTGACGGCGGGTGGGGAGACCCAGTACTTC. Translated: CAWGLTAGGETQYF.

The genes are TRBV5-6 and TRBJ2-1; 12 nucleotides align to TRBD2. This CDR3 is 19 amino acids long. Trimming removed 3 bases from V and 2 bases from J; junction bases left unmatched: 12. Germline V gene lookup returns CDR1 SGHDT and CDR2 YYEEEE. The chain's CDR3 is CASSSLRTSGKPPYNEQFF. Here the CDR3 DNA reads TGTGCCAGCAGCTCACTACGGACTAGCGGGAAACCCCCCTACAATGAGCAGTTCTTC. The entire variable domain, with the rest obtained from reference TRBV5-6 and TRBJ2-1, is as follows: DAGVTQSPTHLIKTRGQQVTLRCSPKSGHDTVSWYQQALGQGPQFIFQYYEEEERQRGNFPDRFSGHQFPNYSSELNVNALLLGDSALYLCASSSLRTSGKPPYNEQFFGPGTRLTVL.

V gene TRBV5-1 combines with J gene TRBJ2-1; D may be TRBD1 (5 bases). V was clipped by 0 bases and J by 0 bases, with 7 bases between them. The CDR3 extends over 15 amino acids. Germline values: CDR1 SGHRS, CDR2 YFSETQ. CDR3: CASSLGDSSYNEQFF. CDR3 bases: TGCGCCAGCAGCTTGGGAGACAGCTCCTACAATGAGCAGTTCTTC.

Only one count was recorded for this clone. The rearrangement uses TRBV30 and TRBJ1-1, with TRBD1 identical over 8 bases. The length of the CDR3 is 15 residues. Germline V gene data show CDR1 as GTSNPN and CDR2 as SVGIG (reference sequence). J gave up 9 bases and V 0 bases, and 12 bases lay outside the gene matches. CDR3 in amino acids: CAWSVVGQGLPKAFF. The CDR3 nucleotides are TGTGCCTGGAGTGTGGTTGGACAGGGCCTTCCGAAAGCTTTCTTT.

The chain employs TRBV6-5 and TRBJ1-1, with unresolved D. The germline V gene encodes CDR1 MNHEY and CDR2 SVGAGI. V was trimmed by 2 bases and J by 9 bases, leaving 7 bases between them. The CDR3 is 11 amino acids. The CDR3 coding sequence is TGTGCCAGCAGTTACGTCGAGAAAGCTTTCTTT. This sequence encodes CASSYVEKAFF.

This chain links TRBV28 with TRBJ1-1, with D tentatively TRBD1 (6 bases). The CDR3 is made up of 17 amino acids. The germline V gene encodes CDR1 MDHEN and CDR2 SYDVKM. V was trimmed by 5 bases and J by 4 bases, leaving 23 bases between them. The CDR3 reads CASSGARGEPSTTEAFF. Written as DNA, the CDR3 is TGTGCCAGCAGTGGGGCCAGGGGCGAACCATCAACCACTGAAGCTTTCTTT.

The chain links TRBV3-1 (or the pseudogene TRBV3-2) to TRBJ1-1, with D hard to call. The CDR3 length is 13 residues. V was cut by 2 bases and J by 2 bases, with 6 bases left in between. Per germline, CDR1 LGHDT and CDR2 YNNKEL (reference sequence). CDR3 region: CASSQYSNTEAFF. In nucleotides, the CDR3 is TGTGCCAGCAGCCAATATTCCAACACTGAAGCTTTCTTT.

The chain has TRBV2 and TRBJ1-5; possible D gene TRBD1, 5 bases. CDR3 size: 15 residues. The V gene lost 6 bases and the J gene lost 3 bases, with 15 bases spanning the gap. Germline V lookup: CDR1 SNHLY, CDR2 FYNNEI. CDR3 nucleotide sequence: TGTGCCAGCAGAGGGGCCGTGGGTCACAATCAGCCCCAGCATTTT. Its protein product is CASRGAVGHNQPQHF.

This sequence joins TRBV5-1 and TRBJ2-3; D is perhaps TRBD1 (5 bases). The CDR3 sequence is 14 residues long. CDR1 is SGHRS, CDR2 YFSETQ, per germline. V lost 0 bases and J lost 5, with 10 bases in between. The CDR3 sequence is CASSLAGNLDTQYF. CDR3 coding DNA: TGCGCCAGCAGCTTGGCAGGGAATTTAGATACGCAGTATTTT.

This clone has a handful of counts. The chain recombines TRBV3-1 (or the pseudogene TRBV3-2) with TRBJ2-7; 9 bases agree with TRBD2. The CDR3 has 17 amino acids. V lost 3 bases and J lost 1; bases outside the gene matches: 10. Germline values: CDR1 LGHDT, CDR2 YNNKEL (reference sequence). CDR3 in DNA: TGTGCCAGCAGCCAGGGTAGCGGGAGCTTCTCGTCCTACGAGCAGTACTTC. Protein product: CASSQGSGSFSSYEQYF.

The rearrangement joins TRBV27 to TRBJ1-6; 12 nucleotides agree with TRBD1. V was clipped by 6 bases and J by 11 bases; unmatched bases: 5. CDR3 size: 14 residues. Germline values: CDR1 MNHEY, CDR2 SMNVEV (reference sequence). The CDR3 is CASRPGQGAAPLHF. Written as DNA, the CDR3 is TGTGCCAGCAGGCCGGGACAGGGGGCCGCACCCCTCCACTTT.

The CDR3 coding sequence is TGTGCCAGCATCCTAGAGGGCGCTCGCAATCAGCCCCAGCATTTT. The encoded protein is CASILEGARNQPQHF. V gene TRBV6-5 combines with J gene TRBJ1-5; unclear D gene. Trimming shortened V by 7 bases and J by 2 bases, and 15 bases separated the two germline ends. This CDR3 is built from 15 residues. Germline loops: CDR1 MNHEY, CDR2 SVGAGI.

Only one count was recorded for this clone. The chain joins TRBV18 to TRBJ2-5; D perhaps matches TRBD1 (5 bases). Germline CDR1 is KGHSH and CDR2 is LQKENI. V was shortened by 4 bases and J by 0 bases, with 12 bases between the two germline ends. The CDR3 is made up of 15 amino acids. The CDR3 protein is CASSLFPQDQETQYF. The CDR3 DNA reads as TGTGCCAGCTCACTTTTCCCACAGGACCAAGAGACCCAGTACTTC.

The chain employs TRBV15 and TRBJ1-2, with D unresolved. This CDR3 comprises 14 residues. The germline V and J ends were trimmed by 0 bases and 8 bases, with 13 bases remaining between them. The germline V gene has CDR1 LNHNV and CDR2 YYDKDF (reference sequence). CDR3 loop: CATSRDLGGYGYTF. CDR3 nucleotides: TGTGCCACCAGCAGAGATCTGGGAGGGTACGGCTACACCTTC.

This chain uses TRBV7-6 with TRBJ2-2; 10 bases map to TRBD2. Unmatched junction bases numbered 5, after V lost 5 bases and J lost 2 bases. This CDR3 region has 16 residues. Germline V gives CDR1 SGHVS, CDR2 FNYEAQ. The CDR3: CASSRTSGINTGELFF. The CDR3 DNA reads TGTGCCAGCAGCAGGACTAGCGGAATAAACACCGGGGAGCTGTTTTTT.

V gene TRBV27 combines with J gene TRBJ2-7; 13 nucleotides line up with TRBD2. The CDR3 has 17 residues. Unmatched junction bases numbered 9, after V lost 3 bases and J lost 4 bases. Germline V gene lookup returns CDR1 MNHEY and CDR2 SMNVEV (reference sequence). CDR3 loop: CASSLRGLAGSRYEQYF. As DNA, the CDR3 is TGTGCCAGCAGTTTGCGGGGACTAGCGGGATCAAGGTACGAGCAGTACTTC.

The chain links TRBV18 to TRBJ1-3; D unresolved. Trimming removed 6 bases from V and 1 base from J, with 13 bases in between. The CDR3 is made up of 15 amino acids. Germline loops: CDR1 KGHSH, CDR2 LQKENI. CDR3 sequence (DNA): TGTGCCAGCTCGGCGGCCCCGTTGTCTGGAAACACCATATATTTT. Translated, it gives CASSAAPLSGNTIYF.